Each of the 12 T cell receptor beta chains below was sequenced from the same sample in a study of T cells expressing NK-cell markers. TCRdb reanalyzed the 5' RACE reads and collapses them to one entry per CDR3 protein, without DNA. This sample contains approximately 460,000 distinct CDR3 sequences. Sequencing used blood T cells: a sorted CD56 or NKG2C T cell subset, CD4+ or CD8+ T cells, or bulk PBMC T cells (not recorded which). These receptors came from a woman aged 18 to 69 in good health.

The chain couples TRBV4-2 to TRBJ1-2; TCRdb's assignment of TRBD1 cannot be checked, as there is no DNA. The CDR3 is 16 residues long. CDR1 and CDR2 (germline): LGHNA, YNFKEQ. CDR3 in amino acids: CASSQDPFGTGYGYTF.

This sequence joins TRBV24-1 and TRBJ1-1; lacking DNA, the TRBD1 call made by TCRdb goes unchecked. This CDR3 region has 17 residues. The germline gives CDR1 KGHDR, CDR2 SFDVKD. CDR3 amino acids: CATSDYDRGLLSTEAFF.

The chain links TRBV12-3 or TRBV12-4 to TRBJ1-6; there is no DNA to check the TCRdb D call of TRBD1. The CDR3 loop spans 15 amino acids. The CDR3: CASSLIGDPKSPLHF.

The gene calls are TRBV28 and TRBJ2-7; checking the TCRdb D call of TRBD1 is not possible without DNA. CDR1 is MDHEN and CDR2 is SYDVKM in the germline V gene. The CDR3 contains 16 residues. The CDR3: CASSLPPGAGPYEQYF.

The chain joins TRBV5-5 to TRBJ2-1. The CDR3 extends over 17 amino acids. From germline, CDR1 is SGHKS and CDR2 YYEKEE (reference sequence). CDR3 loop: CASSSNMFASSYNEQFF. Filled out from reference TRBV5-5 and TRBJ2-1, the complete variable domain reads DAGVTQSPTHLIKTRGQQVTLRCSPISGHKSVSWYQQVLGQGPQFIFQYYEKEERGRGNFPDRFSARQFPNYSSELNVNALLLGDSALYLCASSSNMFASSYNEQFFGPGTRLTVL.

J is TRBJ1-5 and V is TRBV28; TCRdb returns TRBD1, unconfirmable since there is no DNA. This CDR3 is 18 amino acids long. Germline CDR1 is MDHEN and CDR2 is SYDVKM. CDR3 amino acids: CASSHMGQGAPGNQPQHF.

Here the CDR3 reads CSARRLAGGVEQFF. This rearrangement joins TRBV20-1 to TRBJ2-1; absent DNA, TCRdb's TRBD2 call cannot be checked. From germline, CDR1 is DFQATT and CDR2 SNEGSKA (reference sequence). This CDR3 region has 14 residues.

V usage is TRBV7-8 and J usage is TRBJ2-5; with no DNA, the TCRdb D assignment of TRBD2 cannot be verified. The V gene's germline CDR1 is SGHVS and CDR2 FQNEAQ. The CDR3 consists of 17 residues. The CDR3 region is CASSPNPRRGLQETQYF.

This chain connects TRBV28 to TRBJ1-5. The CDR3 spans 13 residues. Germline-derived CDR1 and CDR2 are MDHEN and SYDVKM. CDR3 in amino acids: CASSLSLVQPQHF.

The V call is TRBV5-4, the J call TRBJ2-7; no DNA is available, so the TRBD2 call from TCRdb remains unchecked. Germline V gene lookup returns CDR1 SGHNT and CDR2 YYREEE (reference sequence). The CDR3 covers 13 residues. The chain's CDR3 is CASSLAGGRAEYF. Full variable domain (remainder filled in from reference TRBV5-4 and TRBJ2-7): ETGVTQSPTHLIKTRGQQVTLRCSSQSGHNTVSWYQQALGQGPQFIFQYYREEENGRGNFPPRFSGLQFPNYSSELNVNALELDDSALYLCASSLAGGRAEYFGPGTRLTVT.

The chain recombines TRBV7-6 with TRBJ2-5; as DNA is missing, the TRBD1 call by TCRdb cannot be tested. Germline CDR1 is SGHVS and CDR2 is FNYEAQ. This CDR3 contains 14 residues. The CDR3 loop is CASSRSGTQETQYF.

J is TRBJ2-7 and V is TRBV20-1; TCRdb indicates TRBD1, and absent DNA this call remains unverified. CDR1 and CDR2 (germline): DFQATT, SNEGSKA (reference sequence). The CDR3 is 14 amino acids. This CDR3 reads CSAGLGTGGIGQYF.